The 3 T cell receptor beta chains presented below share a single source sample, sequenced in a study of blood T cells in healthy people across ages. Using a J-beta primer mix together with a sample-barcoded 5' primer, a second PCR was run for roughly 6 to 12 cycles. TCRdb re-called the 5' RACE reads through MiXCR, storing one row per CDR3 protein. The sample has some 670,000 distinct CDR3 sequences, approximately 52% seen once. The sequenced sample consisted of blood. The receptors were gathered from a woman aged 80 or over in good health.

This rearrangement joins TRBV27 to TRBJ2-1; D gene unclear. Germline CDR1 reads MNHEY; CDR2 reads SMNVEV (reference sequence). Trimming stripped 2 bases from V and 12 bases from J, with 14 bases between. There are 13 residues in the CDR3. The CDR3 loop reads CASSLGWGPGQFF. Here the CDR3 DNA reads TGTGCCAGCAGTTTAGGGTGGGGTCCTGGGCAGTTCTTC.

The chain couples TRBV9 to TRBJ2-1, with TRBD2 matching over 7 bases. Germline V gives CDR1 SGDLS, CDR2 YYNGEE. The length of the CDR3 is 16 residues. After removal of 6 bases from V and 5 bases from J, the junction contained 14 bases not matched to a gene. CDR3 residues: CASTDPGGRDNNEQFF. As DNA, the CDR3 is TGTGCCAGCACCGACCCGGGAGGTAGGGATAACAATGAGCAGTTCTTC.

V usage is TRBV21-1 and J usage is TRBJ2-5. TRBV21-1 constitutes a pseudogene. The CDR3 extends over 13 amino acids. The DNA of the CDR3 is TGTGCCAGCAGCAAAACAGACGGAACCAAGCAGTACTTC. Translation: CASSKTDGTKQYF.